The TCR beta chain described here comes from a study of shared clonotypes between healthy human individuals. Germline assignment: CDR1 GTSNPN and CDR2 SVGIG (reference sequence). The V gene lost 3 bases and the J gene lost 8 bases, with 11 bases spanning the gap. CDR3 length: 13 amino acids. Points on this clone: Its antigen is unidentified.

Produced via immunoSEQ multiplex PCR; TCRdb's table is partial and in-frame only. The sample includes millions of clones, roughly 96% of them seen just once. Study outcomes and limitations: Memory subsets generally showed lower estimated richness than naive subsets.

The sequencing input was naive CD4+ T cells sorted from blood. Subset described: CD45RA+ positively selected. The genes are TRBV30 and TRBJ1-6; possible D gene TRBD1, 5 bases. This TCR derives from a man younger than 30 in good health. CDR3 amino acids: CAWRGTGDSPLHF. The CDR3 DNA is TGTGCCTGGAGAGGGACCGGGGATTCACCCCTCCACTTT.